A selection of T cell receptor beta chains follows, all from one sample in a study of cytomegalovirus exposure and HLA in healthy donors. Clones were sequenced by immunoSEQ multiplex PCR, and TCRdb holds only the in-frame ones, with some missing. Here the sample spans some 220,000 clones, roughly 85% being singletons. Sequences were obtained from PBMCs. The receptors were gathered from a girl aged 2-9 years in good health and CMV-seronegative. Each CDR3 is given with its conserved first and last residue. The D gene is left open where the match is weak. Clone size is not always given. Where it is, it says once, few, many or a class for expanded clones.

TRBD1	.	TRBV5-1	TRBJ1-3	CASSRDREGTIYF	TGCGCCAGCAGCAGGGACAGGGAGGGGACCATATATTTT
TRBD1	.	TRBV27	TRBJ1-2	CASSRDREGYGYTF	TGTGCCAGCAGCCGGGACAGGGAGGGCTATGGCTACACCTTC
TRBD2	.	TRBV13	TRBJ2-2	CASSLGLAGAGELFF	TGTGCCAGCAGCTTAGGACTAGCGGGAGCTGGGGAGCTGTTTTTT
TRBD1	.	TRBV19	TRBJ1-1	CASSPGQGTQAFF	TGTGCCAGTAGTCCAGGACAGGGGACACAAGCTTTCTTT
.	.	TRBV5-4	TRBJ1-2	CASRFGQTSYGYTF	TGTGCCAGTAGATTCGGACAGACAAGCTATGGCTACACCTTC
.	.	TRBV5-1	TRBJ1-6	CASSLEGQPQSPLHF	TGCGCCAGCAGCTTGGAGGGACAACCCCAATCCCCCCTCCACTTT
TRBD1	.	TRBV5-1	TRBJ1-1	CASSITGTAVNTEAFF	TGCGCCAGCAGCATAACCGGGACAGCAGTGAACACTGAAGCTTTCTTT
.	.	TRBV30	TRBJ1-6	CAWSHVGANLYNSPLHF	TGTGCCTGGAGTCATGTGGGGGCAAATCTCTATAATTCACCCCTCCACTTT
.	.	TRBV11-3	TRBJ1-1	CASSLGGVGDTEAFF	TGTGCCAGCAGCTTAGGCGGGGTAGGAGACACTGAAGCTTTCTTT
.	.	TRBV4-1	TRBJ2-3	CASSQVTGSSTDTQYF	TGCGCCAGCAGCCAAGTAACCGGGAGTAGCACAGATACGCAGTATTTT
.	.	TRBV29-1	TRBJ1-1	CSVAIGGVTEAFF	TGCAGCGTCGCTATAGGCGGGGTCACTGAAGCTTTCTTT
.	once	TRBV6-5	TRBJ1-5	CASSEGVQPQHF	TGTGCCAGCAGTGAAGGGGTTCAGCCCCAGCATTTT
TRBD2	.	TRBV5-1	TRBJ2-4	CASSSVAGGAGAKNIQYF	TGCGCCAGCAGCTCAGTAGCGGGGGGGGCGGGAGCCAAAAACATTCAGTACTTC
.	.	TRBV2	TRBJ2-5	CASSDSVSGPETQYF	TGTGCCAGCAGTGATTCGGTTTCAGGGCCCGAGACCCAGTACTTC
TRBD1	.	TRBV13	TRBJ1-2	CASSRTGREGYTF	TGTGCCAGCAGCCGGACAGGGCGTGAGGGCTACACCTTC
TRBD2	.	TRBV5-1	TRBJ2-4	CASQPGTSANIQYF	TGCGCCAGCCAACCCGGGACTAGCGCAAACATTCAGTACTTC
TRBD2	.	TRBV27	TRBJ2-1	CASSLAASGTYEQFF	TGTGCCAGCAGTTTAGCGGCTAGCGGGACCTATGAGCAGTTCTTC
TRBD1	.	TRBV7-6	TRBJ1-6	CASSSGQGSWLGSPLHF	TGTGCCAGCAGCTCAGGACAGGGTAGTTGGTTGGGTTCACCCCTCCACTTT
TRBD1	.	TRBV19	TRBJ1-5	CASSQTGKAFGAQHF	TGTGCCAGTAGTCAGACAGGGAAGGCGTTCGGGGCCCAGCATTTT
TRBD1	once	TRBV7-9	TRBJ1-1	CASSLGDRGRIVTEAFF	TGTGCCAGCAGCTTAGGGGACAGGGGGCGCATAGTAACTGAAGCTTTCTTT
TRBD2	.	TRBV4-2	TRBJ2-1	CASSQDSGSSYNEQFF	TGTGCCAGCAGCCAAGATAGCGGGAGCTCCTACAATGAGCAGTTCTTC
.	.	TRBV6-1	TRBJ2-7	CASFVGAGEQYF	TGTGCCAGTTTCGTGGGGGCGGGCGAGCAGTACTTC
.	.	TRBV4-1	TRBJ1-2	CASSHDLWGVTSSNYGYTF	TGCGCCAGCAGCCACGACCTTTGGGGGGTCACCTCTTCTAACTATGGCTACACCTTC
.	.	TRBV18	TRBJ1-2	CASSPDAGQSYGYTF	TGTGCCAGCTCACCTGACGCCGGACAGTCCTATGGCTACACCTTC
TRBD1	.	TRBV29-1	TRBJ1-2	CSVPRTGIIGYTF	TGCAGCGTACCTCGGACAGGGATAATTGGCTACACCTTC
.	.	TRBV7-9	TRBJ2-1	CASSFSSSGRNEQFF	TGTGCCAGCAGCTTCTCGTCCAGCGGCCGCAATGAGCAGTTCTTC
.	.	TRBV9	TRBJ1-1	CASSVGGGRTEAFF	TGTGCCAGCAGCGTAGGGGGGGGCAGGACTGAAGCTTTCTTT
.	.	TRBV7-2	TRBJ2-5	CASSAEQATQYF	TGTGCCAGCAGCGCAGAACAGGCGACCCAGTACTTC
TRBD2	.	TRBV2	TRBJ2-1	CASSSPRGSGSLNEQFF	TGTGCCAGCAGCTCACCCCGGGGTAGCGGGAGTCTAAATGAGCAGTTCTTC
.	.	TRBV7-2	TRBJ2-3	CASSPQRGTDTQYF	TGTGCCAGCAGCCCCCAGCGGGGCACAGATACGCAGTATTTT
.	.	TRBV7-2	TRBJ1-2	CASSLEHRVTGGYTF	TGTGCCAGCAGCTTAGAGCACAGGGTTACGGGAGGCTACACCTTC
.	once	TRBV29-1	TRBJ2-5	CSVEPVQETQYF	TGCAGCGTTGAACCGGTCCAAGAGACCCAGTACTTC
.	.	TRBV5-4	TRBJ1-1	CASSSLINTEAFF	TGTGCCAGCAGCAGCCTCATAAACACTGAAGCTTTCTTT
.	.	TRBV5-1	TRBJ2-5	CASSLRESSGETQYF	TGCGCCAGCAGCTTGAGGGAGAGTTCGGGAGAGACCCAGTACTTC
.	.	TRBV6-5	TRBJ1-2	CASRSTGGAGGYTF	TGTGCCAGCAGGTCCACGGGGGGGGCAGGGGGCTACACCTTC
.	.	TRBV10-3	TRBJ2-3	CALSQSAITDTQYF	TGTGCCCTTTCCCAGAGCGCTATCACAGATACGCAGTATTTT
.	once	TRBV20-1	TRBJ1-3	CSAKSGGSIYF	TGCAGTGCCAAATCCGGGGGTTCCATATATTTT
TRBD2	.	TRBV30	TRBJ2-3	CAWSVRRTSGRTDTQYF	TGTGCCTGGAGTGTACGGAGGACTAGCGGTCGCACAGATACGCAGTATTTT
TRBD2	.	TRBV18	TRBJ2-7	CASSLLAGVREQYF	TGTGCCAGCTCACTCCTAGCGGGAGTCCGCGAGCAGTACTTC
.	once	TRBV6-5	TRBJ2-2	CASSRGAGELFF	TGTGCCAGCAGCAGGGGCGCCGGGGAGCTGTTTTTT
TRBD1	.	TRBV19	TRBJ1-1	CASSIRDRAKPEAFF	TGTGCCAGTAGTATCCGGGACAGGGCGAAGCCTGAAGCTTTCTTT
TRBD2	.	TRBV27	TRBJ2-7	CASSLAGGPYEQYF	TGTGCCAGCAGTCTAGCGGGGGGGCCCTACGAGCAGTACTTC
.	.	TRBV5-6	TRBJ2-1	CASSLGSMTGHEQFF	TGTGCCAGCAGCTTGGGATCGATGACGGGTCATGAGCAGTTCTTC
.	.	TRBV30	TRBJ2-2	CAWSWGGAYTGELFF	TGTGCCTGGAGTTGGGGGGGGGCCTACACCGGGGAGCTGTTTTTT
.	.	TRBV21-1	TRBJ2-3	CASIRLAGTESDTQYF	TGTGCCAGCATAAGACTAGCGGGAACAGAGTCAGATACGCAGTATTTT
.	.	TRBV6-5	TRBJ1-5	CASSYSRWGSQPQHF	TGTGCCAGCAGTTACTCGCGCTGGGGCAGTCAGCCCCAGCATTTT
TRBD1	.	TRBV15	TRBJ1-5	CATADRFGNQPQHF	TGTGCCACGGCGGACAGGTTCGGCAATCAGCCCCAGCATTTT
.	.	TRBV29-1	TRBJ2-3	CSVAQGTDTQYF	TGCAGCGTTGCACAGGGCACAGATACGCAGTATTTT
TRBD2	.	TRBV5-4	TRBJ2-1	CASSPPSGGTYNEQFF	TGTGCCAGCAGCCCACCTAGCGGGGGGACGTACAATGAGCAGTTCTTC
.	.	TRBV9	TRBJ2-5	CASSVRGAEETQYF	TGTGCCAGCAGTGTACGGGGGGCGGAAGAGACCCAGTACTTC
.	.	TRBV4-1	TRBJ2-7	CASSQDRGYEQYF	TGCGCCAGCAGCCAAGATCGGGGGTACGAGCAGTACTTC
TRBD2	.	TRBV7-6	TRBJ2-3	CASSLWASGMRTDTQYF	TGTGCCAGCAGCTTATGGGCTAGCGGGATGCGCACAGATACGCAGTATTTT
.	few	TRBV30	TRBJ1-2	CAWTPQGSYGYTF	TGTGCCTGGACCCCCCAGGGATCCTATGGCTACACCTTC
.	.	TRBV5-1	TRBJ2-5	CASSLNGGYGTQYF	TGCGCCAGCAGCTTGAATGGAGGGTATGGGACCCAGTACTTC
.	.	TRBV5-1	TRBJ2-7	CASRIVVGEEQYF	TGCGCCAGCAGGATCGTAGTCGGTGAAGAGCAGTACTTC